A selection of T cell receptor beta chains follows, all from one sample in a study of cytomegalovirus exposure and HLA in healthy donors. Assay used: immunoSEQ multiplex PCR; TCRdb lists only in-frame clones, some missing. The table shows 100,000 to 120,000 clones, with approximately 90% occurring only once. Material for sequencing was PBMCs. These receptors came from a woman in her 30s in good health and CMV-seropositive. The CDR3 runs from the conserved cysteine through the conserved F or W. D genes are given only for firm matches. Clone size is stated in some rows and not others, as once, few, many or a class when expanded.

v_call	j_call	clone_size	d_call	cdr3_aa	cdr3_nt
TRBV6-1	TRBJ1-4	NA	TRBD1	CASSDWITQGATNEKLFF	TGTGCCAGCAGTGATTGGATTACTCAGGGGGCGACTAATGAAAAACTGTTTTTT
TRBV4-1	TRBJ2-2	NA	TRBD2	CASRPAGGNTGELFF	TGCGCCAGCAGGCCAGCGGGGGGGAACACCGGGGAGCTGTTTTTT
TRBV11-2	TRBJ2-1	NA	TRBD2	CASSLAGGPYNEQFF	TGTGCCAGCAGCTTAGCGGGGGGGCCCTACAATGAGCAGTTCTTC
TRBV14	TRBJ2-1	NA	TRBD1	CASSLVRDRGGEQFF	TGTGCCAGCAGCCTAGTGAGGGACAGGGGTGGCGAGCAGTTCTTC
TRBV28	TRBJ1-2	once	TRBD1	CASSRDRAGYTF	TGTGCCAGCAGCCGGGACAGGGCTGGCTACACCTTC
TRBV6-1	TRBJ1-5	NA	TRBD1	CASGGQGEVQPQHF	TGTGCCAGCGGCGGACAGGGGGAAGTTCAGCCCCAGCATTTT
TRBV4-3	TRBJ2-7	NA	NA	CASSQEVGGTEQYF	TGCGCCAGCAGCCAAGAGGTTGGAGGGACCGAGCAGTACTTC
TRBV23-1	TRBJ1-2	NA	NA	CASSQSLRGYGYTF	TGCGCCAGCAGTCAATCGCTCAGGGGCTATGGCTACACCTTC
TRBV30	TRBJ1-3	few	NA	CAWGGNTIYF	TGTGCCTGGGGCGGAAACACCATATATTTT
TRBV5-1	TRBJ2-5	NA	NA	CASTRITGHETQYF	TGCGCCAGCACCAGAATCACAGGGCATGAGACCCAGTACTTC
TRBV5-1	TRBJ1-5	NA	NA	CASSSGVQGPQHF	TGCGCCAGCAGCTCGGGGGTCCAGGGGCCCCAGCATTTT
TRBV7-3	TRBJ2-1	NA	TRBD1	CASSSAGTGHNEQFF	TGTGCCAGCAGCTCCGCCGGGACAGGGCACAATGAGCAGTTCTTC
TRBV2	TRBJ2-3	NA	TRBD2	CASSGASGGAGDTQYF	TGTGCCAGCAGTGGGGCTAGCGGGGGGGCTGGAGATACGCAGTATTTT
TRBV7-9	TRBJ1-1	NA	NA	CASSPKTGPNTEAFF	TGTGCCAGCAGCCCTAAGACAGGACCGAACACTGAAGCTTTCTTT
TRBV27	TRBJ2-1	NA	NA	CASSFSQGRLLNNEQFF	TGTGCCAGCAGTTTCTCTCAAGGGCGACTACTCAACAATGAGCAGTTCTTC
TRBV6-1	TRBJ2-4	NA	TRBD2	CASSVASGSYIQYF	TGTGCCAGCAGTGTTGCTAGCGGGAGCTACATTCAGTACTTC
TRBV4-3	TRBJ1-2	NA	TRBD1	CASSQDKGGFESGYTF	TGCGCCAGCAGCCAAGATAAAGGGGGCTTTGAGAGTGGCTACACCTTC
TRBV7-9	TRBJ2-7	NA	TRBD1	CASSLAGQGDEQYF	TGTGCCAGCAGCTTGGCGGGACAGGGTGACGAGCAGTACTTC
TRBV4-1	TRBJ2-7	few	TRBD1	CASSQQPGTGTREQYF	TGCGCCAGCAGCCAGCAACCCGGGACAGGGACCCGGGAGCAGTACTTC
TRBV7-8	TRBJ1-1	NA	NA	CASSLALGNLGAEAFF	TGTGCCAGCAGCTTAGCGCTCGGGAATCTGGGAGCTGAAGCTTTCTTT
TRBV5-6	TRBJ1-1	NA	TRBD1	CASSSLIQDRVLTEAFF	TGTGCCAGCAGTAGCTTGATTCAGGACAGGGTTTTGACTGAAGCTTTCTTT
TRBV7-9	TRBJ2-3	NA	TRBD1	CASRPGQGWTDTQYF	TGTGCCAGCAGGCCCGGACAGGGGTGGACAGATACGCAGTATTTT
TRBV21-1	TRBJ2-7	NA	NA	CASSKGTGGEQYF	TGTGCCAGCAGCAAAGGGACAGGGGGCGAGCAGTACTTC
TRBV5-5	TRBJ1-2	NA	NA	CASSLGALNFYGYTF	TGTGCCAGCAGCTTGGGAGCTCTTAACTTCTATGGCTACACCTTC
TRBV5-1	TRBJ2-1	NA	TRBD2	CASSLDVGGVNEQFF	TGCGCCAGCAGCTTGGATGTGGGAGGGGTCAATGAGCAGTTCTTC
TRBV5-6	TRBJ1-1	NA	NA	CASSVVSTEAFF	TGTGCCAGCAGCGTGGTGAGCACTGAAGCTTTCTTT
TRBV21-1	TRBJ2-7	NA	NA	CASSKVCTTYEQYF	TGTGCCAGCAGCAAAGTATGTACAACCTACGAGCAGTACTTC
TRBV7-6	TRBJ1-1	few	TRBD1	CASSPTGGGEAFF	TGTGCCAGCAGCCCAACAGGGGGCGGTGAAGCTTTCTTT
TRBV30	TRBJ1-1	NA	TRBD1	CAWSGQGTTEAFF	TGTGCCTGGAGTGGACAGGGGACCACTGAAGCTTTCTTT
TRBV5-4	TRBJ2-1	once	NA	CASSLGASSSYNEQFF	TGTGCCAGCAGCTTGGGGGCATCCAGCTCCTACAATGAGCAGTTCTTC
TRBV7-9	TRBJ2-1	NA	NA	CASSLNEGVGFF	TGTGCCAGCAGCTTAAATGAAGGGGTAGGGTTCTTC
TRBV28	TRBJ1-2	NA	NA	CASSSRGGYTF	TGTGCCAGCAGCTCTCGGGGTGGCTACACCTTC
TRBV13	TRBJ2-2	NA	TRBD2	CASSQTSGGPSGELFF	TGTGCCAGCAGTCAGACTAGCGGGGGGCCCTCCGGGGAGCTGTTTTTT
TRBV23-1	TRBJ1-5	NA	NA	CASSQSVSDSFGFREISNQPQHF	TGCGCCAGCAGTCAATCGGTCTCGGACAGTTTCGGCTTTCGGGAAATTAGCAATCAGCCCCAGCATTTT
TRBV30	TRBJ1-4	NA	TRBD1	CAWSVGTGENRLFF	TGTGCCTGGAGTGTAGGGACAGGGGAGAATCGACTGTTTTTT
TRBV28	TRBJ2-7	NA	TRBD1	CASSLGGQGGEQYF	TGTGCCAGCAGTTTAGGGGGACAGGGGGGCGAGCAGTACTTC
TRBV7-6	TRBJ1-5	NA	NA	CASSLGPGSVGGLNQPQHF	TGTGCCAGCAGCTTAGGTCCAGGGAGCGTGGGGGGGCTCAATCAGCCCCAGCATTTT
TRBV7-2	TRBJ2-2	NA	NA	CASSLVPRELFF	TGTGCCAGCAGCTTAGTCCCAAGGGAGCTGTTTTTT
TRBV4-1	TRBJ2-6	few	NA	CASTRGGLSSGANVLTF	TGCGCCAGCACCAGGGGCGGGCTTAGCTCTGGGGCCAACGTCCTGACTTTC
TRBV11-2	TRBJ2-3	NA	TRBD2	CASSEGLSGSTDTQYF	TGTGCCAGCAGCGAAGGGCTTAGCGGGTCCACAGATACGCAGTATTTT
TRBV19	TRBJ2-6	NA	NA	CASSIKSAHGGSGANVLTF	TGTGCCAGTAGTATAAAGTCGGCTCACGGCGGCTCTGGGGCCAACGTCCTGACTTTC
TRBV28	TRBJ1-2	NA	TRBD1	CASSLGGGYGYTF	TGTGCCAGCAGTTTAGGAGGGGGCTACGGCTACACCTTC
TRBV30	TRBJ2-5	NA	NA	CAWSDQVENETQYF	TGTGCCTGGAGTGATCAGGTGGAAAATGAGACCCAGTACTTC
TRBV27	TRBJ2-7	NA	TRBD2	CASRIRASGAEQYF	TGTGCCAGCAGAATTAGGGCTAGCGGTGCCGAGCAGTACTTC
TRBV7-2	TRBJ2-3	once	NA	CASSFLGQSSTDTQYF	TGTGCCAGCAGCTTTCTTGGACAGTCTAGCACAGATACGCAGTATTTT
TRBV7-6	TRBJ2-1	NA	TRBD2	CASSGSLAGVYNEQFF	TGTGCCAGCAGCGGGAGTCTAGCGGGAGTATACAATGAGCAGTTCTTC
TRBV7-2	TRBJ2-7	NA	NA	CASSLAHRSAYEQYF	TGTGCCAGCAGCTTAGCCCACAGGTCGGCCTACGAGCAGTACTTC
TRBV20-1	TRBJ2-4	NA	TRBD2	CSVVSGAGMYF	TGCAGTGTTGTTAGCGGGGCAGGGATGTACTTC
TRBV4-3	TRBJ2-1	NA	NA	CASSLFWGILYNEQFF	TGCGCCAGCAGCCTCTTTTGGGGCATACTCTACAATGAGCAGTTCTTC
TRBV9	TRBJ1-2	NA	TRBD1	CASSPTGMYYGYTF	TGTGCCAGCAGCCCGACAGGGATGTACTATGGCTACACCTTC
TRBV4-2	TRBJ1-5	NA	NA	CASSQDGGREQPQHF	TGTGCCAGCAGCCAAGACGGGGGGAGAGAACAGCCCCAGCATTTT
TRBV7-3	TRBJ2-3	once	TRBD2	CASSPGGPNTQYF	TGTGCCAGCAGCCCGGGGGGGCCGAATACGCAGTATTTT
TRBV7-9	TRBJ2-1	NA	TRBD2	CASSTRLAGGPDEQFF	TGTGCCAGCAGCACAAGACTAGCGGGAGGGCCGGATGAGCAGTTCTTC